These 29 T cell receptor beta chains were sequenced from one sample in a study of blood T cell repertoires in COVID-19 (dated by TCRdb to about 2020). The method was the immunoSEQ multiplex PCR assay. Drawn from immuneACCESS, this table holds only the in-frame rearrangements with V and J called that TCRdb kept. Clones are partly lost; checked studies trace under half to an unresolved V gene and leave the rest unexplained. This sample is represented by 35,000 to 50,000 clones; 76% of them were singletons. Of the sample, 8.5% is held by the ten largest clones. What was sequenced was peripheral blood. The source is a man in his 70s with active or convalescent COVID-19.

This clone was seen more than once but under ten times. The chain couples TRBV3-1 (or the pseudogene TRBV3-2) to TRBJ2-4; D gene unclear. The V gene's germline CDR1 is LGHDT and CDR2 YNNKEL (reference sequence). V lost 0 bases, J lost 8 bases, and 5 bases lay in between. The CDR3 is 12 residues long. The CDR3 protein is CASSQEQDIQYF. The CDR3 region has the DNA TGTGCCAGCAGCCAAGAGCAGGACATTCAGTACTTC.

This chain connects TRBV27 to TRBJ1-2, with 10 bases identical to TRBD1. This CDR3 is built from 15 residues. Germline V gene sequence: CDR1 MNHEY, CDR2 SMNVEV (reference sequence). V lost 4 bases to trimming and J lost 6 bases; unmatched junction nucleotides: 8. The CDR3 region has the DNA TGTGCCAGCAGTTCCGGGACAGGGGTTGTTCATGGCTACACCTTC. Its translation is CASSSGTGVVHGYTF.

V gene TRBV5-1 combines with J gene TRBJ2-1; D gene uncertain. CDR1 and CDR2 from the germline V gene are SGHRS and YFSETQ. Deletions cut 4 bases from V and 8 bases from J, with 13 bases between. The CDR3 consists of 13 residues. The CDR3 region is CASSPPAVDEQFF. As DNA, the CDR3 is TGCGCCAGCAGCCCCCCGGCGGTGGATGAGCAGTTCTTC.

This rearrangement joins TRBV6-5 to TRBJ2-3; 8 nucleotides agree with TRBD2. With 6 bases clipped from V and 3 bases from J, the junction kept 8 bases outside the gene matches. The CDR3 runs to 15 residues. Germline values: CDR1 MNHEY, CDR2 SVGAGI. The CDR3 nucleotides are TGTGCCAGCAGCCATTCCGGACTAGCTACAGATACGCAGTATTTT. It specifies CASSHSGLATDTQYF.

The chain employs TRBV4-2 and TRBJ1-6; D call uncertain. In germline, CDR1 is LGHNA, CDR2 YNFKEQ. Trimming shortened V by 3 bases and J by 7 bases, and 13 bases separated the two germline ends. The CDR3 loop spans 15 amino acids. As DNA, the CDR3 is TGTGCCAGCAGCCAGGTGGGCGCTCGAAATTCACCCCTCCACTTT. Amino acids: CASSQVGARNSPLHF.

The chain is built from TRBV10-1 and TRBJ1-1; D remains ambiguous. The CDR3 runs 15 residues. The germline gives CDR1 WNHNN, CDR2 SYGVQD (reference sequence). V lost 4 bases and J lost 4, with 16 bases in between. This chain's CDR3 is CASSGESALGTEAFF. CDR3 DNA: TGCGCCAGCAGTGGAGAGAGCGCCCTGGGCACTGAAGCTTTCTTT.

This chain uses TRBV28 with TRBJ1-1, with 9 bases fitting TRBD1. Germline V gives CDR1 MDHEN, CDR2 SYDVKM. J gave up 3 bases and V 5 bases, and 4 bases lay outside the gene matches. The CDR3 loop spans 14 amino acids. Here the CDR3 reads CASSRDREYTEAFF. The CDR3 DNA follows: TGTGCCAGCAGTCGGGACAGGGAGTACACTGAAGCTTTCTTT. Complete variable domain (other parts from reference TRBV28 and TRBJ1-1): DVKVTQSSRYLVKRTGEKVFLECVQDMDHENMFWYRQDPGLGLRLIYFSYDVKMKEKGDIPEGYSVSREKKERFSLILESASTNQTSMYLCASSRDREYTEAFFGQGTRLTVV.

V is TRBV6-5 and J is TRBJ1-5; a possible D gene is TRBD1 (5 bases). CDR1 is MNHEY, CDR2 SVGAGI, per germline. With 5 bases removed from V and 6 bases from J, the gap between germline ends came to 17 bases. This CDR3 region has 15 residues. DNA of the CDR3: TGTGCCAGCAGTCCAACCCCGACGGACACTCAGCCCCAGCATTTT. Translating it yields CASSPTPTDTQPQHF.

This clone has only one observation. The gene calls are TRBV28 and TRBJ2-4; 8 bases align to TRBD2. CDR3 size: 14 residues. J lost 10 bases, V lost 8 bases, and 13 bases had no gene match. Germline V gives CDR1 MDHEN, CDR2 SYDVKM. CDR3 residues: CASVGDGGAGIQYF. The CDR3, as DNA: TGTGCCAGCGTGGGAGACGGGGGGGCAGGAATTCAGTACTTC.

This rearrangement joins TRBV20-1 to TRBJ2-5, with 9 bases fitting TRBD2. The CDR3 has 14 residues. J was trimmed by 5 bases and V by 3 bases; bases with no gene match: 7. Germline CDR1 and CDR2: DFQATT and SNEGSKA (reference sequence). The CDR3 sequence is CSASRRGGLETQYF. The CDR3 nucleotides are TGCAGTGCTAGTAGGCGGGGGGGCCTTGAGACCCAGTACTTC.

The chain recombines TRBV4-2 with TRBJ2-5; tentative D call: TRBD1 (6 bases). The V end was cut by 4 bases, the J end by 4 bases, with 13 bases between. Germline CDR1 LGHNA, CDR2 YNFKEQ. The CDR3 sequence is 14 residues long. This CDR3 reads CASSLLGASETQYF. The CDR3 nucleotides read TGTGCCAGCAGCCTACTGGGGGCATCAGAGACCCAGTACTTC.

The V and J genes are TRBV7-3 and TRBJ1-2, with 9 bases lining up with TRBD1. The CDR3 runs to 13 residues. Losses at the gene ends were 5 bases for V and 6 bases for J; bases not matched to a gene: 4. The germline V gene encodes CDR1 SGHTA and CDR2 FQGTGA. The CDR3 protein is CASSRDRGDGYTF. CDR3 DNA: TGTGCCAGCAGCAGAGACAGGGGGGATGGCTACACCTTC.

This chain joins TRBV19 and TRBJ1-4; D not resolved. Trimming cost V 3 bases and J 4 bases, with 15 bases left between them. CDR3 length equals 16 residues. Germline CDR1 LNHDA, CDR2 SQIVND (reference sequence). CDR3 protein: CASSIIIGSVNEKLFF. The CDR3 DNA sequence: TGTGCCAGTAGTATTATAATCGGGTCCGTTAATGAAAAACTGTTTTTT.

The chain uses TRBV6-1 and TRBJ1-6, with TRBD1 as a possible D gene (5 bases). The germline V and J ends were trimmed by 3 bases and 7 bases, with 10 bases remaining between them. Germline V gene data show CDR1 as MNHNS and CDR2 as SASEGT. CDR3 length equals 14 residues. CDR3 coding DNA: TGTGCCAGCAGTGATAAACACAGGAATTCACCCCTCCACTTT. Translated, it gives CASSDKHRNSPLHF.

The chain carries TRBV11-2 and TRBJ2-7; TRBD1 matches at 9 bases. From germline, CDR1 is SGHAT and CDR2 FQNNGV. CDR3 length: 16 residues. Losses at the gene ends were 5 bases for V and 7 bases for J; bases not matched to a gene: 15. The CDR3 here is CASSRMGTGSVGEQYF. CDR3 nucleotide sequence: TGTGCCAGCAGCCGGATGGGGACAGGGTCAGTAGGGGAGCAGTACTTC.

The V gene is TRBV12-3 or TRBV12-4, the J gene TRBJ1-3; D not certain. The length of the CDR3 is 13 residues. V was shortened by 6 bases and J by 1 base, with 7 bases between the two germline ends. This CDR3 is CASSQTSGNTIYF. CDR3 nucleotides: TGTGCCAGCAGCCAAACTTCTGGAAACACCATATATTTT.

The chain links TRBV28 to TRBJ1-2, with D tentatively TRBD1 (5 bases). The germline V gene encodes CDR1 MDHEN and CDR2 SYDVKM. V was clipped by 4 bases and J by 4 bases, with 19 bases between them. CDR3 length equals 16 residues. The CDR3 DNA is TGTGCCAGCAGTTCCCTGGACACCAGTATTAGCTATGGCTACACCTTC. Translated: CASSSLDTSISYGYTF.

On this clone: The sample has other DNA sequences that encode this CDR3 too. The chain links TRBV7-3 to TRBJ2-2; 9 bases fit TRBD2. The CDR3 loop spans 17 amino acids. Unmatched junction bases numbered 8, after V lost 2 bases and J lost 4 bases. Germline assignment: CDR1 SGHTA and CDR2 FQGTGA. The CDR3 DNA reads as TGTGCCAGCAGCTTACTCGCGGGGGGGCCTGGCACCGGGGAGCTGTTTTTT. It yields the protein CASSLLAGGPGTGELFF.

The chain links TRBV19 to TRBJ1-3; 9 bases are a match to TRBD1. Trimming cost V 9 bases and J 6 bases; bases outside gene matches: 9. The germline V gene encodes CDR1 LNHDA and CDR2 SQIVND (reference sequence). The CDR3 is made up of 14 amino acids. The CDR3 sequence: CASGTGTHANTIYF. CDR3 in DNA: TGTGCCAGCGGGACAGGGACCCATGCAAACACCATATATTTT.

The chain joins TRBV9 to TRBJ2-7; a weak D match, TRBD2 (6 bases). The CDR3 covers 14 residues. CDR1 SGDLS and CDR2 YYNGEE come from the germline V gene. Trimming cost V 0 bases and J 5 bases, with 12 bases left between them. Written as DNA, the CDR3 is TGTGCCAGCAGCGTAGGTCAGGGAGGCGACGAGCAGTACTTC. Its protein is CASSVGQGGDEQYF.

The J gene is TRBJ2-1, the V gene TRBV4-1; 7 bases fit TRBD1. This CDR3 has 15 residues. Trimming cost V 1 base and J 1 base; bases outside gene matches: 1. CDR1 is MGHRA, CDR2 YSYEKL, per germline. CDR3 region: CASSQGQGSYNEQFF. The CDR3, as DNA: TGCGCCAGCAGCCAAGGACAGGGATCCTACAATGAGCAGTTCTTC.

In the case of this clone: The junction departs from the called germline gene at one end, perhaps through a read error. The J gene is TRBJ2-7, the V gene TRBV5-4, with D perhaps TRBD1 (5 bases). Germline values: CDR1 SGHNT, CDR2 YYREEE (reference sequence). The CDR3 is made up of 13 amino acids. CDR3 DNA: TGTGCCAGCAGCTTGGCAGGGCCACCTTCAAAAAACTTC. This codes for CASSLAGPPSKNF.

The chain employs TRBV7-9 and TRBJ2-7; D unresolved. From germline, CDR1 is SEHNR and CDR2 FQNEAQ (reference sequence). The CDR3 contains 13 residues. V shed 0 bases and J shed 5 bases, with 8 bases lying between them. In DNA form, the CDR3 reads TGTGCCAGCAGCTTAGCGCCCTCGGACGAGCAGTACTTC. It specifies CASSLAPSDEQYF. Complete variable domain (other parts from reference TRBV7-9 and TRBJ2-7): DTGVSQNPRHKITKRGQNVTFRCDPISEHNRLYWYRQTLGQGPEFLTYFQNEAQLEKSRLLSDRFSAERPKGSFSTLEIQRTEQGDSAMYLCASSLAPSDEQYFGPGTRLTVT.

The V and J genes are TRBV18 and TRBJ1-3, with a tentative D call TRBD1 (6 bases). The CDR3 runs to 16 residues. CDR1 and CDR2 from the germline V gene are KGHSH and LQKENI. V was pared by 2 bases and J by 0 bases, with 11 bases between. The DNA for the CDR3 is TGTGCCAGCTCACCAGAGACAGGTTACTCTGGAAACACCATATATTTT. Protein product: CASSPETGYSGNTIYF.

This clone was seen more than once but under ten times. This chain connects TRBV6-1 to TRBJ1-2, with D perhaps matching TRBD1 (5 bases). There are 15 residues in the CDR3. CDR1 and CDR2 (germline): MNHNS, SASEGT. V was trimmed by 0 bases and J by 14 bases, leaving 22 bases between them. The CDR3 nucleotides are TGTGCCAGCAGTGAAGCATTAGGGGTCCGTCGAGGTGGGACCTTC. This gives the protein CASSEALGVRRGGTF.

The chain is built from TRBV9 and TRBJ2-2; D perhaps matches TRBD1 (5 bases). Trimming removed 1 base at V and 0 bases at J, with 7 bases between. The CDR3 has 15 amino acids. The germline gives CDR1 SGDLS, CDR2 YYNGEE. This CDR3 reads CASSVRGTNTGELFF. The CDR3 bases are TGTGCCAGCAGCGTAAGGGGAACGAACACCGGGGAGCTGTTTTTT.

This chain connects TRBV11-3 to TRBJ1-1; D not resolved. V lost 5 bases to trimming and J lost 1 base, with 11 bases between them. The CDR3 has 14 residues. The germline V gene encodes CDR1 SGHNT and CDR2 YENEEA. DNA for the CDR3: TGTGCCAGCAGCCTTAGCGACGGGAACACTGAAGCTTTCTTT. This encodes CASSLSDGNTEAFF.

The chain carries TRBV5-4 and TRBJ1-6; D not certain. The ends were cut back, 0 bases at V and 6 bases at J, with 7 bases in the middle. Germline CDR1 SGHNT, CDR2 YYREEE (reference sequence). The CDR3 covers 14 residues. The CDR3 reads CASSLATGNSPLHF. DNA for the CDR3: TGTGCCAGCAGCTTGGCCACGGGTAATTCACCCCTCCACTTT. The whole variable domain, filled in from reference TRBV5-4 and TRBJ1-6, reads ETGVTQSPTHLIKTRGQQVTLRCSSQSGHNTVSWYQQALGQGPQFIFQYYREEENGRGNFPPRFSGLQFPNYSSELNVNALELDDSALYLCASSLATGNSPLHFGNGTRLTVT.

DNA of the CDR3: TGTGCCATCAGTGAGTCGCTCATCGGACAGGCACTCAAGGGGGATGCCGGGGCCAACGTCCTGACTTTC. Its protein is CAISESLIGQALKGDAGANVLTF. The V and J genes are TRBV10-3 and TRBJ2-6; 7 nucleotides agree with TRBD1. This CDR3 has 23 residues. With 0 bases clipped from V and 4 bases from J, the junction kept 24 bases outside the gene matches. CDR1 is ENHRY, CDR2 SYGVKD, per germline.